This T cell receptor beta chain was sequenced during a study of T cells in Graves' hyperthyroidism and ophthalmopathy. General study results and limits: Model-based prediction identified ophthalmopathy a median approximately 6.2 months prior to its onset. Most thyroid clonotypes with frequency above 0.001 were detected in blood.

This clonotype was seen ten or more times. Its antigen is unknown. RNA transcripts served as the template for amplifying TCR beta CDR3 regions. The HTBI primer set drove a first-round RT-PCR of the TCR CDR3. TCRdb redid the calling of the multiplex PCR reads with MiXCR, one entry per CDR3 protein. Among 400,000 to 550,000 distinct CDR3 sequences, around 24% were seen once, and the ten largest hold roughly 10%. The sequence was obtained from a woman aged 30 to 39 with Graves' ophthalmopathy. The sequenced sample consisted of blood.

In DNA form, the CDR3 reads TGTGCCAGCTCACCAAGAAACTCGGACGGCTATGGCTACACCTTC. Its translation: CASSPRNSDGYGYTF. The chain carries TRBV18 and TRBJ1-2; D gene uncertain. CDR3 size: 15 residues. Germline CDR1 reads KGHSH; CDR2 reads LQKENI. The ends were cut back, 2 bases at V and 4 bases at J, with 14 bases in the middle.